Listed here is a single TCR beta chain. No antigen is known for it. PCR used 60 Vbeta primers and 13 Jbeta primers. TCRdb's copy holds only in-frame clones and misses some; the assay was immunoSEQ multiplex PCR. This sample yields 210,000 or so clones, of which around three quarters are seen a single time; around 15% belongs to the top ten. The sample is drawn from a study of cytomegalovirus exposure and HLA in healthy donors. General observations from the study: Researchers catalogued 164 TCR beta chains as cytomegalovirus-associated. The records held CMV serostatus as the only immune exposure information. Later work associated over 15,000 TCR beta sequences with HLA alleles at 0.05 false discovery rate.

The V gene end was trimmed by 2 bases and the J gene end by 4 bases; junction bases not matched to a gene: 9. Germline CDR1 MNHEY, CDR2 SMNVEV (reference sequence). The CDR3 spans 16 residues. The sequence came from a man aged 40-50 years in good health and CMV-seronegative. Material for sequencing was PBMCs. This chain joins TRBV27 and TRBJ1-2, with 8 nucleotides matching TRBD1. In DNA form, the CDR3 reads TGTGCCAGCAGTTTAGGCCGGGACAGGAATTTCTATGGCTACACCTTC. Translation gives CASSLGRDRNFYGYTF.